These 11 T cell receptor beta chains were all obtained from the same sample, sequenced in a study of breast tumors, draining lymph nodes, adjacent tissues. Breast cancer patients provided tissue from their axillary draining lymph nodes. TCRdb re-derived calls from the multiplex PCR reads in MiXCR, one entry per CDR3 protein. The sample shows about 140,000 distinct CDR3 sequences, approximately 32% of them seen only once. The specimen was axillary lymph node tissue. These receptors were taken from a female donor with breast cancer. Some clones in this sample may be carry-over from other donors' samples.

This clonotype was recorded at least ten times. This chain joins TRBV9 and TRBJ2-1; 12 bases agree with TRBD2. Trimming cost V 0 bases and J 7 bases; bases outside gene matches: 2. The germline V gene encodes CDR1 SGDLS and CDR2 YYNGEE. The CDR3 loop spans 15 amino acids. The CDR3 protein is CASSVAGTSGNEQFF. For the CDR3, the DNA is TGTGCCAGCAGCGTAGCGGGGACTAGCGGGAATGAGCAGTTCTTC. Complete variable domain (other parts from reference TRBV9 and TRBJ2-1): DSGVTQTPKHLITATGQRVTLRCSPRSGDLSVYWYQQSLDQGLQFLIQYYNGEERAKGNILERFSAQQFPDLHSELNLSSLELGDSALYFCASSVAGTSGNEQFFGPGTRLTVL.

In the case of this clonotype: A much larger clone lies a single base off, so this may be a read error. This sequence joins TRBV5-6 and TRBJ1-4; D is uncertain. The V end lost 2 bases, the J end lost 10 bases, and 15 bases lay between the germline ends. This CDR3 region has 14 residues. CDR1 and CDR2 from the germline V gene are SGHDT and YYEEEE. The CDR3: CASSLTDTRGKLFF. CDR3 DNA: TGTGCCAGCAGCTTAACAGACACGCGGGGAAAACTGTTTTTT.

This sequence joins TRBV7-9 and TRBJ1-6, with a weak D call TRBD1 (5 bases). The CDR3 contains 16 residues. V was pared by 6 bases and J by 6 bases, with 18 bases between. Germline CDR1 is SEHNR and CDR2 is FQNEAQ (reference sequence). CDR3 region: CASSRITGTVNSPLHF. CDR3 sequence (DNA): TGTGCCAGCAGTCGAATCACGGGGACGGTTAATTCACCCCTCCACTTT.

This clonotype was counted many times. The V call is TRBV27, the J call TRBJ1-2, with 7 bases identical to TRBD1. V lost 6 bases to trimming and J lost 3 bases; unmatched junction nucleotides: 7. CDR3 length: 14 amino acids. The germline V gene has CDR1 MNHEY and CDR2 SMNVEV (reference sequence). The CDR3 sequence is CASSRTGSHYGYTF. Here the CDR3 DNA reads TGTGCCAGCAGCCGGACAGGCTCCCACTATGGCTACACCTTC.

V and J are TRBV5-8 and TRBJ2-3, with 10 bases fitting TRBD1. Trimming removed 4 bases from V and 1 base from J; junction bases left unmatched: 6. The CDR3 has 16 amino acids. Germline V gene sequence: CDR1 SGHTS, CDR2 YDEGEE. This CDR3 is CASSTGQGQGTDTQYF. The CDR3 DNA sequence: TGTGCCAGCAGCACGGGACAGGGGCAAGGCACAGATACGCAGTATTTT.

For the CDR3, the DNA is TGTGCCAGCAGCCAAGGGGACGGCTATCAGCCCCAGCATTTT. Translated: CASSQGDGYQPQHF. V is TRBV3-1 and J is TRBJ1-5; D possibly corresponds to TRBD1 (5 bases). The V and J ends lost 1 base and 5 bases respectively, with 9 bases between them. The germline V gene has CDR1 LGHDT and CDR2 YNNKEL (reference sequence). The CDR3 is 14 residues long.

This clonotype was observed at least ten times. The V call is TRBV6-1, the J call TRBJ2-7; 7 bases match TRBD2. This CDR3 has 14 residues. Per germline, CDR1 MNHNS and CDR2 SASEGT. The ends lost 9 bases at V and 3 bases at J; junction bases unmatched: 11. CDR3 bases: TGTGCCAGTTCGGGGAGGGGACTGAGCTACGAGCAGTACGTC. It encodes CASSGRGLSYEQYV.

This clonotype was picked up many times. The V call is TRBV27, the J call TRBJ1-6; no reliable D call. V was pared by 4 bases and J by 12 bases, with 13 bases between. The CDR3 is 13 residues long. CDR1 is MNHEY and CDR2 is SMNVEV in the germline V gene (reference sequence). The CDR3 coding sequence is TGTGCCAGCAGTTGGGGATGGAGTGAACCCCTCCACTTT. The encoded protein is CASSWGWSEPLHF.

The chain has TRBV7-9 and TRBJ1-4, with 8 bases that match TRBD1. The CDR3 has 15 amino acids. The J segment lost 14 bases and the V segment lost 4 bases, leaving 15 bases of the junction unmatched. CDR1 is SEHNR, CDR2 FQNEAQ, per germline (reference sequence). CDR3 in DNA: TGTGCCAGCAGCTCGACGACAGGGGCCCCGTCAAAGCTGTTTTTT. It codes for CASSSTTGAPSKLFF.

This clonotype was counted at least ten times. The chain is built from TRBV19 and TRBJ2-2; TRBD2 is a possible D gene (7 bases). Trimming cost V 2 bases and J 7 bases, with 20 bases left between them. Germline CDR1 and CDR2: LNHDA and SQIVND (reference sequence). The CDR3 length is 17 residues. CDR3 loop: CASSILPLGGGHGELFF. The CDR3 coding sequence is TGTGCCAGTAGTATACTTCCCCTTGGCGGGGGACACGGGGAGCTGTTTTTT.

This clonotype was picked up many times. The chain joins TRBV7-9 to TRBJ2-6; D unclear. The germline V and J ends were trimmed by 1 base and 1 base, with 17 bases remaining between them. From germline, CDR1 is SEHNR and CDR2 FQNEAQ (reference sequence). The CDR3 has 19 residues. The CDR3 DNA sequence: TGTGCCAGCAGCTTAGGAGGAGTCTCCATAGGTTCTGGGGCCAACGTCCTGACTTTC. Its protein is CASSLGGVSIGSGANVLTF. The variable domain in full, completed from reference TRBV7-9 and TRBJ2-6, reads DTGVSQNPRHKITKRGQNVTFRCDPISEHNRLYWYRQTLGQGPEFLTYFQNEAQLEKSRLLSDRFSAERPKGSFSTLEIQRTEQGDSAMYLCASSLGGVSIGSGANVLTFGAGSRLTVL.